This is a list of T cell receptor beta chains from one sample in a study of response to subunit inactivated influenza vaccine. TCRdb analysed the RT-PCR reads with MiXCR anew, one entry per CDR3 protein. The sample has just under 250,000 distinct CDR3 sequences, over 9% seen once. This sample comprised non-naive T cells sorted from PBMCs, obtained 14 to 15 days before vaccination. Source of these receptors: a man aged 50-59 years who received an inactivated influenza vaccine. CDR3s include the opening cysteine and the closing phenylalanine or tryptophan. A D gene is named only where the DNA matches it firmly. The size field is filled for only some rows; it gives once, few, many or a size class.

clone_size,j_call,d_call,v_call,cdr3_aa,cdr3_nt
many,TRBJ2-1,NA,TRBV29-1,CSVEDLEGWATHEQFF,TGCAGCGTTGAAGATCTTGAAGGGTGGGCTACCCATGAGCAGTTCTTC
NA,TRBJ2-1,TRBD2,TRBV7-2,CASSFRAGGYNEQFF,TGTGCCAGCAGCTTCCGGGCGGGAGGGTACAATGAGCAGTTCTTC
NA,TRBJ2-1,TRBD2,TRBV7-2,CASSAQGLAGVEQFF,TGTGCCAGCAGCGCCCAGGGACTAGCGGGAGTTGAGCAGTTCTTC
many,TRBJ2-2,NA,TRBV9,CASSLSTGGELFF,TGTGCCAGCAGTCTAAGTACGGGCGGGGAGCTGTTTTTT
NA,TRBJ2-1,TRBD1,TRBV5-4,CASSSQGEKEQFF,TGTGCCAGCAGCTCTCAGGGGGAGAAAGAGCAGTTCTTC
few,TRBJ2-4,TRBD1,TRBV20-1,CSAKGTDIAKNIQYF,TGCAGTGCTAAGGGGACAGACATAGCCAAAAACATTCAGTACTTC
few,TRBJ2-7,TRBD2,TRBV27,CASSSGTGEQYF,TGTGCCAGCAGTAGCGGGACGGGCGAGCAGTACTTC
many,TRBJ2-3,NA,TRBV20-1,CSASPRDRRDTQYF,TGCAGTGCTAGTCCCCGGGACCGGCGAGATACGCAGTATTTT
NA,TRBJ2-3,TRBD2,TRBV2,CASSEGLAGGGIDTQYF,TGTGCCAGCAGTGAAGGGCTAGCGGGGGGAGGTATAGATACGCAGTATTTT
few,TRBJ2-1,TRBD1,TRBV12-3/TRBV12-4,CAIGQGYNEQFF,TGTGCCATCGGACAGGGGTACAATGAGCAGTTCTTC
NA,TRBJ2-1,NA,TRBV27,CASSLNLAAYEQFF,TGTGCCAGCAGTTTAAACTTAGCGGCTTATGAGCAGTTCTTC
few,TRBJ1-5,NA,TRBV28,CASSLSSGLGQIDQPQHF,TGTGCCAGCAGTTTATCCTCTGGGCTAGGACAGATTGATCAGCCCCAGCATTTT
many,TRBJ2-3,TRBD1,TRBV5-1,CASSEDRLSTDTQYF,TGCGCCAGCAGCGAGGACAGGTTAAGCACAGATACGCAGTATTTT
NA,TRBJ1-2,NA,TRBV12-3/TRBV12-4,CASSAGFNYGYTF,TGTGCCAGCAGTGCTGGATTCAACTATGGCTACACCTTC
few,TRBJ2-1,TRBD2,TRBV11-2,CASSPNQGLAGMRNEQFF,TGTGCCAGCAGCCCAAACCAGGGGCTAGCGGGCATGAGGAATGAGCAGTTCTTC
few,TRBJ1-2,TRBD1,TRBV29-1,CSVTDRGDYGYTF,TGCAGCGTTACCGACAGGGGGGACTATGGCTACACCTTC
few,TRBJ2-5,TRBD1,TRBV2,CASSEGQGHGETQYF,TGTGCCAGCAGTGAAGGACAGGGCCATGGGGAGACCCAGTACTTC
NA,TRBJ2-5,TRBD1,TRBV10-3,CAIREDRGRETQYF,TGTGCCATCAGGGAGGACAGGGGCAGAGAGACCCAGTACTTC
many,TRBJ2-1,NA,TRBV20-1,CSARALLRNNEQFF,TGCAGTGCTAGGGCCCTCCTTCGTAACAATGAGCAGTTCTTC
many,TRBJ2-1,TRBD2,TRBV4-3,CASSASGGAYNEQFF,TGCGCCAGCAGTGCTAGCGGGGGGGCCTACAATGAGCAGTTCTTC
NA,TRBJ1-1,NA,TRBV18,CASSRTAYTEAFF,TGTGCCAGCTCACGGACAGCCTACACTGAAGCTTTCTTT
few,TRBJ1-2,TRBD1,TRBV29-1,CSVGDRDSRRGYTF,TGCAGCGTTGGCGACAGGGATTCCCGGAGGGGCTACACCTTC